The T cell receptor (beta chain) described here comes from a study of blood T cells in healthy people across ages. Study observations and caveats: Because sorting was not performed, PBMCs prevented conclusive naive versus antigen-experienced comparison.

Staff drew roughly 10 milliliters of peripheral blood from each donor. Of note for this clonotype: No antigen is known for it.

Then a second PCR, running about 6 to 11 cycles, was carried out with a sample-barcoded 5' primer and a J-beta primer mix. TCRdb ran MiXCR on the 5' RACE reads and lists one entry per CDR3 protein. The sample contains roughly 680,000 distinct CDR3 sequences, around 49% of which appear only once. The receptor was isolated from a woman aged 55-70 years in good health. Input material: blood.

This CDR3 reads CASKSDKAYEQYF. CDR3 nucleotide sequence: TGTGCCAGCAAGAGCGACAAGGCTTACGAGCAGTACTTC. The chain recombines TRBV2 with TRBJ2-7; no clear D gene. V was pared by 7 bases and J by 4 bases, with 14 bases between. Germline-derived CDR1 and CDR2 are SNHLY and FYNNEI. The CDR3 loop spans 13 amino acids.